The 4 T cell receptor beta chains presented below share a single source sample, sequenced in a study of T cell changes during pregnancy in multiple sclerosis (dated by TCRdb to the late 2010s). The method behind the library was the immunoSEQ multiplex PCR assay. TCRdb limited this immuneACCESS table to in-frame rearrangements with V and J called. A share of clones is missing; checked studies link under half to unresolved V genes, and the rest is unexplained. For this sample there are around 96,000 clones; 94% appear just once. Of the sample, about 1.7% falls within the top ten clones. The sample was peripheral blood, taken after pregnancy. The origin of the receptors is a female donor in good health, enrolled as a control in a pregnancy study.

V is TRBV18 and J is TRBJ2-1; 7 nucleotides line up with TRBD1. V shed 3 bases, J shed 11 bases, and the junction held 1 base outside the gene matches. Germline assignment: CDR1 KGHSH and CDR2 LQKENI. The CDR3 spans 11 residues. CDR3 residues: CASSPDRQQFF. CDR3 sequence (DNA): TGTGCCAGCTCACCGGACAGGCAGCAGTTCTTC.

V gene TRBV5-4 combines with J gene TRBJ2-7, with 7 bases lining up with TRBD2. The length of the CDR3 is 14 residues. J gave up 5 bases and V 0 bases, and 5 bases lay outside the gene matches. Germline V gives CDR1 SGHNT, CDR2 YYREEE (reference sequence). In DNA form, the CDR3 reads TGTGCCAGCAGCTTGGTTGCCAGCGGGAACGAGCAGTACTTC. Amino acids: CASSLVASGNEQYF.

The chain recombines TRBV4-1 with TRBJ2-5, with TRBD1 identical over 10 bases. The CDR3 length is 14 residues. The germline CDR1 and CDR2 sequences are MGHRA and YSYEKL. V was clipped by 7 bases and J by 5 bases; unmatched bases: 7. CDR3: CASTRTGGSETQYF. The DNA of the CDR3 is TGCGCCAGCACTCGGACAGGGGGTAGCGAGACCCAGTACTTC.

The chain employs TRBV5-4 and TRBJ1-5; D call uncertain. V was pared by 0 bases and J by 1 base, with 11 bases between. CDR1 SGHNT and CDR2 YYREEE come from the germline V gene (reference sequence). This CDR3 spans 16 amino acids. CDR3 protein: CASSLAPGQSNQPQHF. CDR3 sequence (DNA): TGTGCCAGCAGCTTGGCACCGGGTCAGAGCAATCAGCCCCAGCATTTT.